This TCR beta chain was sequenced for a study of a mutant IDH1 vaccine in newly diagnosed glioma. Profiled with immunoSEQ multiplex PCR; TCRdb holds only in-frame clones, not every one. The sample includes about 32,000 clones, 75% to 85% of them seen just once. Of note for this clone: Its antigen is not known. This sample includes further DNA sequences coding for the same CDR3.

Stated time point: week 11, during vaccination. Alongside topical imiquimod, each dose of vaccine comprised 300 ug of mutant IDH1 20-mer peptide. CDR1 is GTSNPN and CDR2 is SVGIG in the germline V gene (reference sequence). The CDR3 sequence is 12 residues long. Trimming at V came to 1 base and at J to 5 bases, leaving 1 base not matched to a gene. This material consisted of PBMCs, taken from a glioma patient whose treatment included an IDH1 peptide vaccine. This sequence joins TRBV30 and TRBJ2-5; 7 nucleotides align to TRBD1. The source is a man aged 30 to 39 with glioma. As DNA, the CDR3 is TGTGCCTGGAGTGGACAGGGCGAGACCCAGTACTTC. This encodes CAWSGQGETQYF.